One sample yielded the 3 T cell receptor beta chains listed below, sequenced in a study of T cell clusters in autoimmune cytopenias. TRB was amplified by touch-down multiplex PCR, primer pools A and B combined. TCRdb reanalyzed the multiplex PCR reads, giving one entry per CDR3 protein sequence and no DNA. This table holds about 8,400 distinct CDR3 sequences. Each sample's input was roughly 250 ng genomic DNA, 38,000 or so genome equivalents. The sequencing sample was made of peripheral blood. All receptors come from a human donor with an autoimmune cytopenia or autoimmune hepatitis (not recorded which).

The V gene is TRBV4-1, the J gene TRBJ1-1. The CDR3 has 16 residues. CDR1 is MGHRA, CDR2 YSYEKL, per germline. The CDR3 loop is CASSQDPQWRNTEAFF.

CDR3: CASSSGQAGYGYTF. The chain employs TRBV5-1 and TRBJ1-2; TCRdb picks TRBD1, but there is no DNA to check that call. CDR1 is SGHRS and CDR2 is YFSETQ in the germline V gene. The CDR3 contains 14 residues.

The CDR3 here is CSDRDRDGYTF. The genes are TRBV29-1 and TRBJ1-2; the TCRdb call, TRBD1, lacks DNA for checking. The CDR3 has 11 amino acids. Germline CDR1 SQVTM, CDR2 ANQGSEA.